The 15 T cell receptor beta chains below come from one sample, sequenced in a study of T cell responses to AZD1222 COVID-19 vaccine (dated by TCRdb to the early 2020s). Library generation was performed with the immunoSEQ multiplex PCR assay. TCRdb limited this immuneACCESS table to in-frame rearrangements with V and J called. A share of clones is missing; checked studies link under half to unresolved V genes, and the rest is unexplained. The sample table records 120,000 or so clones; around 89% of these occur just once. Of the sample, 6.5% to 7.5% falls within the top ten clones. The label giving this sample's time point can be read as: about 28 days (+/-7) after the second vaccine dose. Sequences were derived from peripheral blood, sampled 28 days after the second AZD1222 dose. The source is an adult who received the AZD1222 COVID-19 vaccine.

This sequence joins TRBV9 and TRBJ2-2; no firm D call. The length of the CDR3 is 15 residues. Deletions cut 4 bases from V and 3 bases from J, with 13 bases between. Per germline, CDR1 SGDLS and CDR2 YYNGEE. CDR3 protein: CASSPSSGYTGELFF. The DNA for the CDR3 is TGTGCCAGCAGCCCCAGTAGTGGGTACACCGGGGAGCTGTTTTTT.

The V call is TRBV7-3, the J call TRBJ1-6; D might be TRBD1 (6 bases). The CDR3 is 16 amino acids. V was shortened by 5 bases and J by 6 bases, with 17 bases between the two germline ends. CDR1 and CDR2 (germline): SGHTA, FQGTGA. CDR3 protein: CASSRLAQGGNSPLHF. The CDR3 DNA reads as TGTGCCAGCAGCCGGTTGGCACAGGGAGGTAATTCACCCCTCCACTTT.

The V and J genes are TRBV11-3 and TRBJ1-1, with D hard to call. CDR1 and CDR2 (germline): SGHNT, YENEEA. The CDR3 sequence is 13 residues long. V lost 8 bases to trimming and J lost 5 bases, with 15 bases between them. The chain's CDR3 is CASHQSRETEAFF. Written as DNA, the CDR3 is TGTGCCAGCCACCAGAGTAGGGAGACTGAAGCTTTCTTT.

This chain connects TRBV13 to TRBJ2-7; 9 nucleotides match TRBD2. Germline V gives CDR1 PRHDT, CDR2 FYEKMQ (reference sequence). This CDR3 has 12 residues. V trimming: 0 bases; J trimming: 10 bases; junction bases outside the gene matches: 1. This CDR3 is CASSLGSGGQYF. As DNA, the CDR3 is TGTGCCAGCAGCTTAGGTAGCGGGGGTCAGTACTTC.

The gene calls are TRBV7-9 and TRBJ2-7; D is perhaps TRBD2 (6 bases). The germline gives CDR1 SEHNR, CDR2 FQNEAQ (reference sequence). There are 15 residues in the CDR3. V lost 6 bases, J lost 3 bases, and 18 bases lay in between. For the CDR3, the DNA is TGTGCCAGCAGACCCCCGACTGAGCGGGTCTACGAGCAGTACTTC. Translated, it gives CASRPPTERVYEQYF.

The chain uses TRBV15 and TRBJ2-3; 7 bases are a match to TRBD2. The CDR3 covers 15 residues. Germline CDR1 and CDR2: LNHNV and YYDKDF (reference sequence). V lost 3 bases, J lost 3 bases, and 6 bases stayed unmatched. The CDR3 sequence is CATSSWRGKTDTQYF. Written as DNA, the CDR3 is TGTGCCACCAGCAGTTGGCGGGGGAAAACAGATACGCAGTATTTT.

This chain connects TRBV7-9 to TRBJ2-1; TRBD1 might be the D (6 bases). V was shortened by 5 bases and J by 8 bases, with 22 bases between the two germline ends. The CDR3 extends over 16 amino acids. CDR1 and CDR2 (germline): SEHNR, FQNEAQ (reference sequence). For the CDR3, the DNA is TGTGCCAGCAGCCCTATTCCACCCTTGGGGGCCCATGAGCAGTTCTTC. Protein: CASSPIPPLGAHEQFF. Supplemented by reference TRBV7-9 and TRBJ2-1, the full variable domain reads DTGVSQNPRHKITKRGQNVTFRCDPISEHNRLYWYRQTLGQGPEFLTYFQNEAQLEKSRLLSDRFSAERPKGSFSTLEIQRTEQGDSAMYLCASSPIPPLGAHEQFFGPGTRLTVL.

The chain links TRBV6-5 to TRBJ1-5; 8 bases map to TRBD1. V gave up 4 bases and J gave up 5 bases; unmatched junction bases: 10. The length of the CDR3 is 16 residues. Germline CDR1 is MNHEY and CDR2 is SVGAGI. The CDR3: CASSSLLGTGDQPQHF. The CDR3 DNA follows: TGTGCCAGCAGTTCCCTTCTCGGGACAGGAGATCAGCCCCAGCATTTT.

The V call is TRBV5-1, the J call TRBJ2-5; TRBD1 is a possible D gene (6 bases). CDR3 length: 16 residues. Trimming stripped 3 bases from V and 0 bases from J, with 15 bases between. In germline, CDR1 is SGHRS, CDR2 YFSETQ. The CDR3 here is CASSSTRQDYQETQYF. The CDR3 DNA reads as TGCGCCAGCAGCTCCACCCGACAGGACTACCAAGAGACCCAGTACTTC. Combining the CDR3 with reference TRBV5-1 and TRBJ2-5 gives the whole variable domain KAGVTQTPRYLIKTRGQQVTLSCSPISGHRSVSWYQQTPGQGLQFLFEYFSETQRNKGNFPGRFSGRQFSNSRSEMNVSTLELGDSALYLCASSSTRQDYQETQYFGPGTRLLVL.

J is TRBJ2-3 and V is TRBV11-3, with 14 bases matching TRBD2. Unmatched junction bases numbered 7, after V lost 2 bases and J lost 3 bases. Germline CDR1 and CDR2: SGHNT and YENEEA. This CDR3 comprises 18 residues. The CDR3 loop is CASSLRTSGGLVTDTQYF. CDR3 in DNA: TGTGCCAGCAGCTTACGGACTAGCGGGGGGTTGGTGACAGATACGCAGTATTTT.

This clone was recorded only once. J is TRBJ2-7 and V is TRBV6-6, with TRBD1 as a possible D gene (6 bases). The CDR3 covers 14 residues. V shed 7 bases and J shed 9 bases, with 22 bases lying between them. From germline, CDR1 is MNHNY and CDR2 SVGAGI (reference sequence). In DNA, the CDR3 is TGTGCCAGCACCGAGGGTCACAGGGTAATTGGGCAGTACTTC. Translating it yields CASTEGHRVIGQYF.

The chain carries TRBV4-1 and TRBJ2-3, with D unclear. V gave up 1 base and J gave up 3 bases, with 8 bases separating them. Germline CDR1 and CDR2: MGHRA and YSYEKL. The CDR3 spans 14 residues. The CDR3 here is CASSQGWATDTQYF. The CDR3 nucleotides are TGCGCCAGCAGCCAAGGTTGGGCGACAGATACGCAGTATTTT.

The chain is built from TRBV5-1 and TRBJ2-5; TRBD2 matches at 15 bases. Germline CDR1 SGHRS, CDR2 YFSETQ. The CDR3 has 17 residues. V lost 3 bases, J lost 4 bases, and 7 bases stayed unmatched. This CDR3 reads CASSSGLAGGPGETQYF. CDR3 nucleotides: TGCGCCAGCAGCTCAGGACTAGCGGGGGGGCCGGGAGAGACCCAGTACTTC.

The CDR3: CASSYDVRTVNYGYTF. CDR3 nucleotide sequence: TGTGCCAGCAGTTACGACGTCCGGACAGTTAACTATGGCTACACCTTC. The chain uses TRBV6-5 and TRBJ1-2; weak D call: TRBD1 (6 bases). Germline CDR1 reads MNHEY; CDR2 reads SVGAGI. The germline V and J ends were trimmed by 2 bases and 1 base, with 14 bases remaining between them. There are 16 residues in the CDR3.

This chain connects TRBV3-1 (or the pseudogene TRBV3-2) to TRBJ2-2, with TRBD1 matching 8 bases. This CDR3 is built from 15 residues. After removal of 4 bases from V and 3 bases from J, the junction contained 4 bases not matched to a gene. CDR1 is LGHDT, CDR2 YNNKEL, per germline (reference sequence). This CDR3 is CASSPLDRDTGELFF. The CDR3 nucleotides read TGTGCCAGCAGCCCACTGGACAGGGACACCGGGGAGCTGTTTTTT.